This TCR beta chain is drawn from a study of OX40 agonist ivuxolimab in advanced cancers. At the level of the study: Under the entry rules, prior anti-PD-1, anti-PD-L1 or anti-CTLA-4 therapy was allowed, and roughly 41% had some.

This clone was recorded only once. Sequencing was performed with immunoSEQ multiplex PCR; in TCRdb, only in-frame clones are kept and a portion is missing. The table records roughly 61,000 clones, 70% to 90% of them present only once. Trimming shortened V by 3 bases and J by 1 base, and 14 bases separated the two germline ends. The germline V gene encodes CDR1 KGHSH and CDR2 LQKENI. This CDR3 comprises 16 residues. This sequence was found in an adult with an advanced solid tumor such as melanoma, head and neck, liver or kidney cancer. This rearrangement joins TRBV18 to TRBJ2-3; TRBD2 might be the D (7 bases). Sequences were derived from CD4+ or CD8+ T cells sorted from blood, sampled in a trial of the OX40 agonist ivuxolimab. Here the CDR3 reads CASSPSQGRGTDTQYF. CDR3 DNA sequence: TGTGCCAGCTCACCGTCTCAGGGGAGGGGCACAGATACGCAGTATTTT.